Below, 30 T cell receptor beta chains from the same sample are listed, as sequenced in a study of human T cells and chemical hapten exposure. TCRdb passed the RACE reads through MiXCR, listing each CDR3 protein once. Altogether about 110,000 distinct CDR3 sequences are present, around 12% being singletons, with the ten largest covering roughly 1.6%. Time point reported: pre-sensitization, week 0. Treatment specified: therapeutic diphenylcyclopropenone sensitization with weekly scalp DPC. Material: whole blood, obtained in connection with sensitization to the hapten diphenylcyclopropenone (DPC). These receptors were collected from a woman aged 50 to 60 with alopecia areata. Some clones in this sample may be carry-over from other donors' samples.

This clonotype occurred a few times. The CDR3 coding sequence is TGTGCCAGCGGGACAGGGAATTCACCCCTCCACTTT. It encodes CASGTGNSPLHF. The chain has TRBV6-5 and TRBJ1-6; 9 nucleotides align to TRBD1. Trimming at V came to 8 bases and at J to 7 bases, leaving 0 bases not matched to a gene. Germline V gene lookup returns CDR1 MNHEY and CDR2 SVGAGI. This CDR3 is built from 12 residues.

This clonotype was counted between two and nine times. The J gene is TRBJ2-4, the V gene TRBV6-1, with D possibly TRBD1 on 6 matching bases. The CDR3 runs to 12 residues. Trimming removed 11 bases from V and 6 bases from J, with 14 bases in between. Germline V gene lookup returns CDR1 MNHNS and CDR2 SASEGT. CDR3 nucleotide sequence: TGTGCCGTGAGCAGGGACACAAACATTCAGTACTTC. Translated: CAVSRDTNIQYF.

The chain has TRBV6-5 and TRBJ1-6; 12 bases agree with TRBD1. After removal of 6 bases from V and 7 bases from J, the junction contained 7 bases not matched to a gene. The germline CDR1 and CDR2 sequences are MNHEY and SVGAGI. The CDR3 consists of 16 residues. The CDR3 loop is CASRRDRGLGNSPLHF. The CDR3, as DNA: TGTGCCAGCAGGAGGGACAGGGGGCTGGGCAATTCACCCCTCCACTTT.

This clonotype was detected only a few times. The rearrangement uses TRBV10-3 and TRBJ2-7; D unresolved. CDR1 is ENHRY and CDR2 is SYGVKD in the germline V gene. V gave up 0 bases and J gave up 2 bases, with 20 bases separating them. The CDR3 runs to 18 residues. The DNA for the CDR3 is TGTGCCATCAGTGAGTCGAACTACTGGGAAGTGGGAACCTACGAGCAGTACTTC. It encodes CAISESNYWEVGTYEQYF.

The rearrangement joins TRBV12-3 or TRBV12-4 to TRBJ1-3; D unclear. V was clipped by 3 bases and J by 11 bases, with 5 bases between them. The CDR3 loop spans 10 amino acids. CDR3 amino acids: CASSFTAIYF. CDR3 in DNA: TGTGCCAGCAGTTTTACCGCCATATATTTT.

This chain links TRBV20-1 with TRBJ1-3; unclear D gene. CDR1 and CDR2 from the germline V gene are DFQATT and SNEGSKA (reference sequence). This CDR3 is 14 amino acids long. Trimming took 0 bases from V and 1 from J, leaving 7 bases between them. The CDR3 DNA reads TGCAGTGCTAGAGATCGGGTGTCTGGAAACACCATATATTTT. It codes for CSARDRVSGNTIYF.

This clonotype occurred a few times. The rearrangement joins TRBV28 to TRBJ2-3, with D possibly TRBD1 on 6 matching bases. Germline V gene sequence: CDR1 MDHEN, CDR2 SYDVKM. The CDR3 is 13 residues long. Trimming pared 10 bases from V and 3 bases from J, leaving 14 bases between. The DNA for the CDR3 is TGTGCCACCTCAGGACAGCAAACAGATACGCAGTATTTT. Translating gives CATSGQQTDTQYF.

This clonotype was found many times. V gene TRBV19 combines with J gene TRBJ1-2; TRBD1 aligns across 7 bases. The CDR3 length is 15 residues. Germline loops: CDR1 LNHDA, CDR2 SQIVND (reference sequence). V shed 2 bases and J 1 base; nucleotides not matched to a gene: 4. DNA for the CDR3: TGTGCCAGTAGTATAAGGACAGGCTTTAACTATGGCTACACCTTC. This translates into CASSIRTGFNYGYTF. Complete variable domain (other parts from reference TRBV19 and TRBJ1-2): DGGITQSPKYLFRKEGQNVTLSCEQNLNHDAMYWYRQDPGQGLRLIYYSQIVNDFQKGDIAEGYSVSREKKESFPLTVTSAQKNPTAFYLCASSIRTGFNYGYTFGSGTRLTVV.

This clonotype was seen more than once but under ten times. The chain couples TRBV29-1 to TRBJ2-3; D unclear. Germline lookup yields CDR1 SQVTM and CDR2 ANQGSEA. Trimming removed 6 bases from V and 3 bases from J, with 7 bases in between. This CDR3 has 11 residues. Here the CDR3 reads CSVTRTDTQYF. The CDR3, as DNA: TGCAGCGTCACGAGAACAGATACGCAGTATTTT.

Only a few counts were recorded for this clonotype. The chain joins TRBV10-3 to TRBJ1-1; 9 nucleotides line up with TRBD1. This CDR3 spans 14 amino acids. In germline, CDR1 is ENHRY, CDR2 SYGVKD. V shed 8 bases, J shed 9 bases, and the junction held 13 bases outside the gene matches. CDR3 residues: CAILTPQTGGKAFF. The CDR3 bases are TGTGCCATCCTAACCCCCCAGACAGGGGGTAAAGCTTTCTTT.

This clonotype occurred a few times. This chain uses TRBV28 with TRBJ2-7, with D hard to call. V gave up 10 bases and J gave up 1 base, with 17 bases separating them. Germline CDR1 reads MDHEN; CDR2 reads SYDVKM. The CDR3 sequence is 14 residues long. CDR3 nucleotide sequence: TGTGCCACCGATGACAAGGTGGGGTCCTACGAGCAGTACTTC. Translating gives CATDDKVGSYEQYF.

The sample holds many counts of this clonotype. The chain links TRBV6-6 to TRBJ1-4; unclear D gene. Deletions cut 2 bases from V and 6 bases from J, with 4 bases between. Germline CDR1 and CDR2: MNHNY and SVGAGI (reference sequence). The CDR3 is made up of 12 amino acids. CDR3 region: CASSYRYEKLFF. As DNA, the CDR3 is TGTGCCAGCAGTTACCGCTATGAAAAACTGTTTTTT.

This clonotype has a handful of counts. J is TRBJ2-5 and V is TRBV28, with no clear D. CDR3 size: 14 residues. CDR1 and CDR2 (germline): MDHEN, SYDVKM. The germline V and J ends were trimmed by 7 bases and 2 bases, with 14 bases remaining between them. The DNA of the CDR3 is TGTGCCAGCAATAGAGAAAGATCTCAAGAGACCCAGTACTTC. This codes for CASNRERSQETQYF.

The chain couples TRBV10-3 to TRBJ2-7; 7 bases map to TRBD2. CDR3 length equals 15 residues. Germline V gene lookup returns CDR1 ENHRY and CDR2 SYGVKD. Trimming cost V 3 bases and J 6 bases; bases outside gene matches: 11. The CDR3 reads CAISDFPAAGVEQYF. DNA for the CDR3: TGTGCCATCAGTGATTTCCCAGCGGCGGGAGTCGAGCAGTACTTC.

This clonotype was seen many times. The chain has TRBV2 and TRBJ1-6; D gene uncertain. Germline V gene lookup returns CDR1 SNHLY and CDR2 FYNNEI. The CDR3 has 15 amino acids. V was shortened by 6 bases and J by 0 bases, with 9 bases between the two germline ends. CDR3 bases: TGTGCCAGCAGGGGTTCCAGCTCCTATAATTCACCCCTCCACTTT. This translates into CASRGSSSYNSPLHF.

This sequence joins TRBV12-3 or TRBV12-4 and TRBJ2-7, with 10 bases aligning to TRBD2. The V and J ends lost 4 bases and 3 bases, in that order; junction bases with no gene match: 6. The CDR3 contains 15 residues. The CDR3 protein is CASSYTASGSYEQYF. The CDR3 DNA is TGTGCCAGCAGTTATACGGCTAGCGGGAGCTACGAGCAGTACTTC.

This clonotype came up many times. The rearrangement joins TRBV5-1 to TRBJ2-6, with D perhaps TRBD1 (5 bases). Germline CDR1 reads SGHRS; CDR2 reads YFSETQ. V was trimmed by 6 bases and J by 0 bases, leaving 10 bases between them. There are 15 residues in the CDR3. The CDR3 loop is CASKVTASGANVLTF. The DNA for the CDR3 is TGCGCCAGCAAGGTGACAGCCTCTGGGGCCAACGTCCTGACTTTC.

There are a few counts of this clonotype. V is TRBV5-5 and J is TRBJ1-6; weak D call: TRBD1 (5 bases). Trimming cost V 9 bases and J 5 bases, with 12 bases left between them. Germline V lookup: CDR1 SGHKS, CDR2 YYEKEE (reference sequence). The CDR3 spans 13 residues. This CDR3 is CATRGGDNSPLHF. DNA of the CDR3: TGTGCCACCAGAGGAGGGGATAATTCACCCCTCCACTTT.

This chain uses TRBV29-1 with TRBJ1-1, with no clear D. This CDR3 region has 13 residues. Per germline, CDR1 SQVTM and CDR2 ANQGSEA. Trimming removed 6 bases from V and 3 bases from J, with 14 bases in between. The DNA for the CDR3 is TGCAGCGTGAAAACTAACGGGGACACTGAAGCTTTCTTT. It is translated as CSVKTNGDTEAFF.

Many counts were recorded for this clonotype. The chain couples TRBV29-1 to TRBJ1-1; no clear D. The germline V gene encodes CDR1 SQVTM and CDR2 ANQGSEA. Between the trimmed V and J ends, which lost 1 base and 5 bases, there was a span of 8 bases. This CDR3 is built from 12 residues. The CDR3 region has the DNA TGCAGCGTTGAAGGGGGTTGGACTGAAGCTTTCTTT. This encodes CSVEGGWTEAFF.

The chain employs TRBV6-5 and TRBJ1-1; 9 bases fit TRBD1. The CDR3 loop spans 15 amino acids. The germline CDR1 and CDR2 sequences are MNHEY and SVGAGI. With V trimmed by 10 bases and J by 0 bases, 9 bases remained unmatched. The CDR3 nucleotides are TGTGCCAACTCGACCGGGACAGGGATGAACACTGAAGCTTTCTTT. Amino acids: CANSTGTGMNTEAFF.

The rearrangement joins TRBV29-1 to TRBJ2-5; 8 bases map to TRBD2. CDR3 length: 14 residues. J gave up 4 bases and V 7 bases, and 11 bases lay outside the gene matches. Germline CDR1 SQVTM, CDR2 ANQGSEA. DNA for the CDR3: TGCAGCGCCAGGACCGGGACTAGTCGAGAGACCCAGTACTTC. Its translation is CSARTGTSRETQYF.

There are many counts of this clonotype. The chain has TRBV19 and TRBJ2-4; 8 nucleotides align to TRBD1. The CDR3 extends over 15 amino acids. Germline lookup yields CDR1 LNHDA and CDR2 SQIVND (reference sequence). The V gene end was trimmed by 3 bases and the J gene end by 6 bases; junction bases not matched to a gene: 7. The CDR3 nucleotides read TGTGCCAGTAGTATCGGCCAGGGGGCGGGAAACATTCAGTACTTC. Protein product: CASSIGQGAGNIQYF.

This sequence joins TRBV11-2 and TRBJ2-3, with D possibly being TRBD2 (5 bases). Trimming took 1 base from V and 2 from J, leaving 10 bases between them. Germline loops: CDR1 SGHAT, CDR2 FQNNGV. The CDR3 is 15 residues long. CDR3 protein: CASSLAKTTTDTQYF. The CDR3 nucleotides read TGTGCCAGCAGCTTAGCGAAGACTACCACAGATACGCAGTATTTT.

This clonotype was recorded only once. The genes are TRBV28 and TRBJ2-3; D gene ambiguous. The CDR3 contains 14 residues. Per the germline V gene, CDR1 is MDHEN and CDR2 is SYDVKM. Trimming took off 6 bases at V and 2 bases at J, with 12 bases between the two ends. CDR3 bases: TGTGCCAGCAGGGGATTTTCCGTCACAGATACGCAGTATTTT. Translation: CASRGFSVTDTQYF.

The rearrangement uses TRBV29-1 and TRBJ2-1; no firm D call. The germline V gene encodes CDR1 SQVTM and CDR2 ANQGSEA. V lost 1 base and J lost 8, with 9 bases in between. The CDR3 loop spans 12 amino acids. CDR3 amino acids: CSVEVMGYEQFF. The CDR3 coding sequence is TGCAGCGTTGAAGTAATGGGTTATGAGCAGTTCTTC.

Only a few counts were recorded for this clonotype. This chain links TRBV28 with TRBJ2-7, with D perhaps TRBD1 (6 bases). Between the trimmed V and J ends, which lost 9 bases and 9 bases, there was a span of 18 bases. The CDR3 contains 12 residues. Germline lookup yields CDR1 MDHEN and CDR2 SYDVKM. Here the CDR3 DNA reads TGTGCCAGTTCTCGGGAAGGGGGTCGGCAGTACTTC. Its translation: CASSREGGRQYF.

The chain has TRBV5-5 and TRBJ1-4; D is uncertain. V gave up 3 bases and J gave up 7 bases, with 16 bases separating them. The germline CDR1 and CDR2 sequences are SGHKS and YYEKEE (reference sequence). The length of the CDR3 is 15 residues. The CDR3 nucleotides read TGTGCCAGCAGCTCCGTAGCCGGGGTGGCTGAAAAACTGTTTTTT. It codes for CASSSVAGVAEKLFF.

The chain couples TRBV20-1 to TRBJ2-7; weak D call: TRBD1 (6 bases). The ends were cut back, 5 bases at V and 2 bases at J, with 13 bases in the middle. In germline, CDR1 is DFQATT, CDR2 SNEGSKA (reference sequence). The CDR3 is 13 amino acids. The CDR3 sequence is CSAPRTATYEQYF. The DNA of the CDR3 is TGCAGTGCTCCCCGGACAGCAACCTACGAGCAGTACTTC.

This chain joins TRBV18 and TRBJ1-5, with TRBD1 as a possible D gene (6 bases). Germline values: CDR1 KGHSH, CDR2 LQKENI. The CDR3 covers 16 residues. Trimming removed 0 bases at V and 1 base at J, with 10 bases between. CDR3 loop: CASSPPGTISNQPQHF. The CDR3 nucleotides read TGTGCCAGCTCACCACCGGGGACAATCAGCAATCAGCCCCAGCATTTT.